This is a list of T cell receptor beta chains from one sample in a study of cytomegalovirus exposure and HLA in healthy donors. Profiled with immunoSEQ multiplex PCR; TCRdb holds only in-frame clones, not every one. The sample contains around 150,000 clones, around 72% of which appear only once. Sequencing input: PBMCs. These receptor sequences come from a man in his forties in good health and CMV-seropositive. The conserved cysteine and the conserved F or W are not part of the CDR3 here. Clone size is stated in some rows and not others, as once, few, many or a class when expanded.

clone_size: .
j_call: TRBJ1-4
v_call: TRBV4-1
cdr3_aa: ASSQTGGDEKLF

clone_size: .
j_call: TRBJ2-5
v_call: TRBV4-2
cdr3_aa: ASSQLDGGEGETQY

clone_size: .
j_call: TRBJ1-4
v_call: TRBV5-1
cdr3_aa: ASSTGQLNEKLF

clone_size: .
j_call: TRBJ2-5
v_call: TRBV4-1
cdr3_aa: ASSLLDSGGYQETQY

clone_size: .
j_call: TRBJ2-7
v_call: TRBV27
cdr3_aa: ASSLVQADYEQY

clone_size: .
j_call: TRBJ2-7
v_call: TRBV5-4
cdr3_aa: ASSLEDRGPVEQY

clone_size: few
j_call: TRBJ1-5
v_call: TRBV19
cdr3_aa: ASRGGLQSNQPQH

clone_size: .
j_call: TRBJ1-1
v_call: TRBV30
cdr3_aa: AWGDRTEAF

clone_size: .
j_call: TRBJ2-7
v_call: TRBV6-1
cdr3_aa: ASTVRGIAYEQY

clone_size: .
j_call: TRBJ2-5
v_call: TRBV27
cdr3_aa: ASTGGGAETQY

clone_size: once
j_call: TRBJ2-7
v_call: TRBV2
cdr3_aa: ASSEVRAPSYEQY

clone_size: .
j_call: TRBJ2-2
v_call: TRBV6-1
cdr3_aa: ASRGQGAPGGELF

clone_size: .
j_call: TRBJ2-7
v_call: TRBV11-3
cdr3_aa: ASSFGRQQY

clone_size: .
j_call: TRBJ1-2
v_call: TRBV5-6
cdr3_aa: ASSLDSYGYT

clone_size: .
j_call: TRBJ2-7
v_call: TRBV27
cdr3_aa: ASSSLGQGFYEQY

clone_size: .
j_call: TRBJ2-2
v_call: TRBV19
cdr3_aa: ASSIRGTSGVNTGELF

clone_size: .
j_call: TRBJ2-7
v_call: TRBV29-1
cdr3_aa: SVGQGAYEQY

clone_size: .
j_call: TRBJ1-1
v_call: TRBV7-8
cdr3_aa: ASSLVRVPNTEAF

clone_size: .
j_call: TRBJ2-6
v_call: TRBV9
cdr3_aa: ASSVAAGPISGANVLT

clone_size: .
j_call: TRBJ2-7
v_call: TRBV9
cdr3_aa: ASSVGSSYEQY

clone_size: .
j_call: TRBJ2-3
v_call: TRBV19
cdr3_aa: ASRASGLGDTQY

clone_size: .
j_call: TRBJ2-2
v_call: TRBV19
cdr3_aa: ASSIDLGANTGELF

clone_size: .
j_call: TRBJ2-5
v_call: TRBV7-2
cdr3_aa: ASSLREYQETQY

clone_size: .
j_call: TRBJ1-1
v_call: TRBV25-1
cdr3_aa: ASSEYGRGRAF

clone_size: .
j_call: TRBJ2-3
v_call: TRBV7-6
cdr3_aa: ASSLPAGDTQY

clone_size: few
j_call: TRBJ1-5
v_call: TRBV4-2
cdr3_aa: ASSQPGREDQPQH

clone_size: .
j_call: TRBJ1-5
v_call: TRBV19
cdr3_aa: ASSIITWGGNQPQH

clone_size: once
j_call: TRBJ1-5
v_call: TRBV7-6
cdr3_aa: ASSPGVDGYQPQH

clone_size: few
j_call: TRBJ1-5
v_call: TRBV7-9
cdr3_aa: ASTRGPDQPQH

clone_size: .
j_call: TRBJ2-2
v_call: TRBV5-8
cdr3_aa: ASSLKSAGVVGELF

clone_size: .
j_call: TRBJ2-7
v_call: TRBV11-2
cdr3_aa: ASSSQGYEQY

clone_size: .
j_call: TRBJ1-4
v_call: TRBV6-6
cdr3_aa: ASSSGGSTNEKLF

clone_size: few
j_call: TRBJ1-2
v_call: TRBV2
cdr3_aa: ASSTTGINYGYT

clone_size: .
j_call: TRBJ2-3
v_call: TRBV4-2
cdr3_aa: ASSQADSSTDTQY

clone_size: .
j_call: TRBJ2-2
v_call: TRBV7-7
cdr3_aa: ASSLRNTGELF

clone_size: few
j_call: TRBJ1-1
v_call: TRBV10-3
cdr3_aa: AISLGQGSEAF

clone_size: .
j_call: TRBJ1-3
v_call: TRBV4-3
cdr3_aa: ASSQEGRGGNTIY

clone_size: .
j_call: TRBJ2-5
v_call: TRBV4-3
cdr3_aa: ASSQSGLAGQRGETQY

clone_size: .
j_call: TRBJ1-5
v_call: TRBV19
cdr3_aa: ASRTVAGNQPQH

clone_size: .
j_call: TRBJ1-1
v_call: TRBV4-1
cdr3_aa: ASSQRSGTGLNTEAF

clone_size: .
j_call: TRBJ2-3
v_call: TRBV7-9
cdr3_aa: ASSLAGGRADTQY

clone_size: once
j_call: TRBJ1-2
v_call: TRBV6-1
cdr3_aa: ASSEGQIYGYT

clone_size: .
j_call: TRBJ2-7
v_call: TRBV5-1
cdr3_aa: ASSLPSSYEQY

clone_size: .
j_call: TRBJ2-1
v_call: TRBV7-2
cdr3_aa: ASSRDAGSYNEQF

clone_size: .
j_call: TRBJ2-5
v_call: TRBV13
cdr3_aa: ASSLDQGPETQY

clone_size: .
j_call: TRBJ1-4
v_call: TRBV7-8
cdr3_aa: ASSLAPRAEKLF

clone_size: .
j_call: TRBJ2-2
v_call: TRBV4-3
cdr3_aa: ASSQPSPRQGTGELF